A selection of T cell receptor beta chains follows, all from one sample in a study of cytomegalovirus exposure and HLA in healthy donors. The method was immunoSEQ multiplex PCR; TCRdb's version includes in-frame clones alone and lacks a portion of them. The repertoire has 150,000 to 200,000 clones, about 86% of them found once; the top ten carry approximately 1.8%. The sample comprised PBMCs. The receptor set was obtained from a man aged 35 to 55 in good health and CMV-seropositive. CDR3s include the opening cysteine and the closing phenylalanine or tryptophan. A D gene is named only where the DNA matches it firmly. The size field is filled for only some rows; it gives once, few, many or a size class.

abundance,j_gene,len,v_gene,d_gene,CDR3aa,CDR3nt
-,TRBJ2-1,15,TRBV7-2,-,CASSLLRGSYNEQFF,TGTGCCAGCAGCTTATTACGGGGTTCCTACAATGAGCAGTTCTTC
-,TRBJ1-5,15,TRBV2,TRBD1,CASRVLGTDNQPQHF,TGTGCCAGCAGGGTGTTGGGGACAGACAATCAGCCCCAGCATTTT
few,TRBJ1-1,14,TRBV7-9,-,CASSRYRVSTEAFF,TGTGCCAGCAGCAGATACAGGGTGAGCACTGAAGCTTTCTTT
-,TRBJ1-1,14,TRBV29-1,-,CSVENFYKNTEAFF,TGCAGCGTTGAGAATTTTTACAAGAACACTGAAGCTTTCTTT
-,TRBJ2-7,13,TRBV29-1,TRBD1,CSVGDRGRFEQYF,TGCAGCGTTGGAGACAGGGGCCGATTCGAGCAGTACTTC
once,TRBJ2-7,14,TRBV7-2,-,CASSSTEASYEQYF,TGTGCCAGCAGCAGCACCGAAGCCTCCTACGAGCAGTACTTC
-,TRBJ1-2,14,TRBV19,-,CASSRGRGNYGYTF,TGTGCCAGTAGTAGAGGACGGGGAAACTATGGCTACACCTTC
-,TRBJ2-7,20,TRBV7-2,TRBD2,CASSLAYAGAGGFSLYEQYF,TGTGCCAGCAGCTTAGCTTACGCGGGCGCGGGAGGGTTCTCTTTGTACGAGCAGTACTTC
-,TRBJ1-4,13,TRBV7-2,-,CASNSATNEKLFF,TGTGCCAGCAATAGCGCAACTAATGAAAAACTGTTTTTT
-,TRBJ2-2,16,TRBV7-9,-,CSSSHLLGANTGELFF,TGTTCCAGCAGCCACCTACTAGGTGCGAACACCGGGGAGCTGTTTTTT
-,TRBJ1-5,16,TRBV28,-,CASSLWRGEDNQPQHF,TGTGCCAGCAGTTTATGGAGAGGGGAGGACAATCAGCCCCAGCATTTT
few,TRBJ1-2,18,TRBV21-1,-,CASSQKDRAPQSNYGYTF,TGTGCCAGCAGCCAAAAGGACAGGGCCCCTCAATCTAACTATGGCTACACCTTC
-,TRBJ2-1,16,TRBV7-2,TRBD2,CASRTTSGPKYNEQFF,TGTGCCAGCAGGACGACTAGCGGACCAAAATACAATGAGCAGTTCTTC
-,TRBJ1-2,13,TRBV2,-,CASSETGAYGYTF,TGTGCCAGCAGTGAAACAGGAGCTTATGGCTACACCTTC
once,TRBJ2-3,12,TRBV19,-,CASRQSGDTQYF,TGTGCCAGTAGACAATCGGGAGATACGCAGTATTTT
-,TRBJ1-1,15,TRBV5-1,TRBD1,CASSPGQGKTTEAFF,TGCGCCAGCAGCCCTGGACAGGGGAAAACGACTGAAGCTTTCTTT
-,TRBJ1-4,10,TRBV19,-,CASGPRELFF,TGTGCCAGTGGCCCCCGGGAACTGTTTTTT
-,TRBJ1-2,15,TRBV6-5,-,CASSYSGGLGYGYTF,TGTGCCAGCAGTTATTCGGGGGGGTTAGGCTATGGCTACACCTTC
-,TRBJ1-1,17,TRBV27,-,CASSTRTLTRRETEAFF,TGTGCCAGCAGTACCCGGACTCTAACCCGCCGGGAGACTGAAGCTTTCTTT
-,TRBJ2-7,14,TRBV10-3,-,CAAFRDTFPYEQYF,TGTGCCGCCTTTCGGGACACCTTCCCCTACGAGCAGTACTTC
-,TRBJ2-3,16,TRBV19,TRBD2,CASSDRGLPGADTQYF,TGTGCCAGTAGTGATCGGGGACTACCCGGAGCAGATACGCAGTATTTT
-,TRBJ2-5,8,TRBV7-9,TRBD2,CAGGDQYF,TGTGCCGGGGGGGACCAGTACTTC
few,TRBJ2-7,14,TRBV9,-,CASSLSQGTGEQYF,TGTGCCAGCAGCCTCTCCCAGGGCACGGGCGAGCAGTACTTC
-,TRBJ2-1,15,TRBV27,-,CASSLLGGSYNEQFF,TGTGCCAGCAGTTTATTGGGGGGCTCCTACAATGAGCAGTTCTTC
-,TRBJ2-1,17,TRBV5-1,TRBD2,CASSLDGLAGGYNEQFF,TGCGCCAGCAGCCTGGATGGACTAGCGGGGGGATACAATGAGCAGTTCTTC
-,TRBJ2-1,12,TRBV12-5,TRBD1,CASGQGYNEQFF,TGTGCTAGTGGACAGGGGTATAATGAGCAGTTCTTC
few,TRBJ2-2,15,TRBV5-4,TRBD1,CASTLTGSISGELFF,TGTGCCAGCACCCTGACAGGGTCAATCTCCGGGGAGCTGTTTTTT
-,TRBJ2-5,13,TRBV30,-,CAWSRGSGKTQYF,TGTGCCTGGAGTAGGGGGAGCGGAAAGACCCAGTACTTC
-,TRBJ2-7,14,TRBV7-9,-,CASSLGAQGYEQYF,TGTGCCAGCAGCTTAGGGGCGCAGGGCTACGAGCAGTACTTC
-,TRBJ1-1,15,TRBV6-1,TRBD1,CASTKTGATNTEAFF,TGTGCCAGCACCAAGACAGGGGCCACGAACACTGAAGCTTTCTTT
-,TRBJ1-1,15,TRBV11-2,-,CASSGMGRRPTEAFF,TGTGCCAGCAGCGGTATGGGGCGGCGGCCCACTGAAGCTTTCTTT
-,TRBJ1-2,12,TRBV10-3,-,CAISESEGDYTF,TGTGCCATCAGTGAGTCAGAGGGGGACTACACCTTC
-,TRBJ2-1,16,TRBV13,-,CASSLIPRGGRNEQFF,TGTGCCAGCAGCTTAATCCCCAGGGGTGGAAGGAATGAGCAGTTCTTC
-,TRBJ2-1,16,TRBV6-6,TRBD2,CASSYRTSAAYNEQFF,TGTGCCAGCAGTTACCGGACTAGCGCGGCCTACAATGAGCAGTTCTTC
-,TRBJ2-5,15,TRBV6-5,-,CASSYGQGLTETQYF,TGTGCCAGCAGTTACGGTCAGGGGTTGACAGAGACCCAGTACTTC
-,TRBJ2-7,14,TRBV28,TRBD1,CASSGDRGYYEQYF,TGTGCCAGCAGTGGGGACAGGGGATACTACGAGCAGTACTTC
-,TRBJ2-7,13,TRBV6-5,TRBD1,CASRPTGSGEQYF,TGTGCCAGCAGACCGACAGGGAGTGGCGAGCAGTACTTC
-,TRBJ2-7,14,TRBV7-8,TRBD2,CASSLLAGGDEQYF,TGTGCCAGCAGCTTGCTAGCGGGAGGCGACGAGCAGTACTTC
-,TRBJ2-1,13,TRBV5-1,-,CASSNTGSNEQFF,TGCGCCAGCAGCAACACAGGGAGCAATGAGCAGTTCTTC
once,TRBJ1-1,12,TRBV5-4,-,CASSSYRESAFF,TGTGCCAGCAGCTCGTACAGGGAGTCAGCTTTCTTT
few,TRBJ2-2,11,TRBV6-5,TRBD1,CAAGGTGELFF,TGTGCCGCAGGGGGCACCGGGGAGCTGTTTTTT
-,TRBJ1-2,15,TRBV2,TRBD1,CARIIGQGTDYGYTF,TGTGCCAGGATAATTGGACAGGGGACAGACTATGGCTACACCTTC
-,TRBJ1-6,14,TRBV7-9,-,CASSLEGDDSPLHF,TGTGCCAGCAGCCTGGAGGGAGATGATTCACCCCTCCACTTT
few,TRBJ1-5,14,TRBV6-1,-,CASRVPGVAQPQHF,TGTGCCAGCAGGGTACCAGGGGTGGCACAGCCCCAGCATTTT
few,TRBJ1-1,13,TRBV9,-,CASSVAEGTEAFF,TGTGCCAGCAGCGTAGCTGAGGGCACTGAAGCTTTCTTT
-,TRBJ1-1,14,TRBV2,TRBD1,CASTLGQGNTEAFF,TGTGCCAGCACCTTGGGACAGGGGAACACTGAAGCTTTCTTT
-,TRBJ1-3,17,TRBV27,-,CASSLSPRGLPGNTIYF,TGTGCCAGCAGTTTATCCCCCCGGGGACTTCCTGGAAACACCATATATTTT
-,TRBJ2-7,14,TRBV5-1,TRBD2,CASTQGLADYEQYF,TGCGCCAGCACCCAGGGACTAGCGGACTACGAGCAGTACTTC
-,TRBJ1-2,14,TRBV18,-,CASSPPGTTAGYTF,TGTGCCAGCTCACCACCGGGGACAACAGCCGGCTACACCTTC
-,TRBJ2-5,15,TRBV9,TRBD2,CASSDRGGLAETQYF,TGTGCCAGCAGCGACCGCGGGGGATTGGCAGAGACCCAGTACTTC
-,TRBJ1-1,15,TRBV19,-,CASSIGAATGTEAFF,TGTGCCAGTAGTATCGGCGCCGCGACAGGCACTGAAGCTTTCTTT
-,TRBJ2-1,12,TRBV6-5,-,CAIDYSYNEQFF,TGTGCCATTGACTACTCCTACAATGAGCAGTTCTTC
-,TRBJ2-5,15,TRBV5-1,TRBD2,CASSLVSSGQETQYF,TGCGCCAGCAGCTTGGTCTCTAGCGGGCAAGAGACCCAGTACTTC
-,TRBJ1-1,15,TRBV25-1,-,CASSAILGARAEAFF,TGTGCCAGCAGTGCCATCCTGGGGGCCCGGGCTGAAGCTTTCTTT
-,TRBJ1-1,19,TRBV10-3,-,CAISESISGEELMNTEAFF,TGTGCCATCAGTGAGTCCATCAGCGGGGAGGAGCTAATGAACACTGAAGCTTTCTTT
-,TRBJ2-7,15,TRBV5-1,TRBD2,CASSLAGGAGAGQYF,TGCGCCAGCAGCTTGGCAGGAGGAGCGGGGGCCGGGCAGTACTTC
-,TRBJ1-1,15,TRBV19,-,CASRPRELMNTEAFF,TGTGCCAGTAGACCCCGTGAGCTAATGAACACTGAAGCTTTCTTT